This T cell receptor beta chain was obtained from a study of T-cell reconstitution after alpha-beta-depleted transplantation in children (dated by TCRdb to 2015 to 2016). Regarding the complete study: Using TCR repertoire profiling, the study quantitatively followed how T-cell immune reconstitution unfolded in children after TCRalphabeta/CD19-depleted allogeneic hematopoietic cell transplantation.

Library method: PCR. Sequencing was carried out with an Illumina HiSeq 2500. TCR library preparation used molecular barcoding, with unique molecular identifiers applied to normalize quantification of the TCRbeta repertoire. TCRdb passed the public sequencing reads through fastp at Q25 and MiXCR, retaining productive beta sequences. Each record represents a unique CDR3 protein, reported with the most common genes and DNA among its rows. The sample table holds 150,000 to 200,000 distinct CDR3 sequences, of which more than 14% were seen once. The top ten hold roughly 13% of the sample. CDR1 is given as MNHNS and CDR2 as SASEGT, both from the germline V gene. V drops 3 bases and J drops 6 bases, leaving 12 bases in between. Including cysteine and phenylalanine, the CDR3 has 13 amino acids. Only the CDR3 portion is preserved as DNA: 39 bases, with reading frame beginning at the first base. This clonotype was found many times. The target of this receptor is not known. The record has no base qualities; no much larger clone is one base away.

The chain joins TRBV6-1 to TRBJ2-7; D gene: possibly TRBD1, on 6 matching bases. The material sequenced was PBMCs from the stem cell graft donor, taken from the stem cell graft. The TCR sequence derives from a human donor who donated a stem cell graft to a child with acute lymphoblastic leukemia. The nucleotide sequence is TGTGCCAGCAGTGACAGGGGAGTCAGCGAGCAGTACTTC. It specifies CASSDRGVSEQYF.